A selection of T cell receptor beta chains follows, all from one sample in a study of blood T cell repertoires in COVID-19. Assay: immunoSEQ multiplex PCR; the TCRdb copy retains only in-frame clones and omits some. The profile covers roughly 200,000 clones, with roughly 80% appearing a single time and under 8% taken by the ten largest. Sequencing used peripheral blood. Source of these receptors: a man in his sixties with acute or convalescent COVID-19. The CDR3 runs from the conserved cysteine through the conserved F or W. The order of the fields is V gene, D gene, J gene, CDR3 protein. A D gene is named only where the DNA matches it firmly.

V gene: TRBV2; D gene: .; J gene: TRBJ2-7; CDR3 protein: CASSAREAPYEQYF
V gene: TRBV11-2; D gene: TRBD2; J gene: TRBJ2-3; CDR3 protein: CASSLVAGSTDTQYF
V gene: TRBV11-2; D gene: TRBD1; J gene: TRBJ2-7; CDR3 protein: CASSLAQGAHEQYF
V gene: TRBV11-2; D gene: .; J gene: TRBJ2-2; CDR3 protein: CASSNPPRTGELFF
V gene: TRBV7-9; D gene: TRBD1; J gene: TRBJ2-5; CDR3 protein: CASSFLQGAQDQYF
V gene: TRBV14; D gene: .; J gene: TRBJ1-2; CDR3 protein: CASSQDQGPYGYTF
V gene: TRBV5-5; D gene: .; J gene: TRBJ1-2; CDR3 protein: CASSLIQSSMYYGYTF
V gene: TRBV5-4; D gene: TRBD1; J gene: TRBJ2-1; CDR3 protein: CASSPTGVSYNEQFF
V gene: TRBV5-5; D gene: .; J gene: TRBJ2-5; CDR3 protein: CASSLGSAQETQYF
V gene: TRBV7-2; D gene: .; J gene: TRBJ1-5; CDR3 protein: CASAETGKQPQHF
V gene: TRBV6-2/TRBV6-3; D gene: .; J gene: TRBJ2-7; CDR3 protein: CASSYYLTYEQYF
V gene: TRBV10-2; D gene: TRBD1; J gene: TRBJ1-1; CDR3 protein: CASRGQGGYTEAFF
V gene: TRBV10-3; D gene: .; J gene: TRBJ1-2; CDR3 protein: CAISESRSYTF
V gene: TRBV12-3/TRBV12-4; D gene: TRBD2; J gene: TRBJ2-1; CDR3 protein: CASSSTSDEQFF
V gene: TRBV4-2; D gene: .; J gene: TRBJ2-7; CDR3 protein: CASSQERDYSYEQYF
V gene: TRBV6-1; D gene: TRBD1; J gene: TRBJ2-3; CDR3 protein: CASSEPLGQFGTQYF
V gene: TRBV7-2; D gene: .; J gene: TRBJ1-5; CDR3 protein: CASSLNWRGQPQHF
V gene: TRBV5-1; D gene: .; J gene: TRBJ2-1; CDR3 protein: CASSPSGAYYNEQFF
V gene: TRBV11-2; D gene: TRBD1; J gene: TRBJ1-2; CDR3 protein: CASSQTRTGKGYTF
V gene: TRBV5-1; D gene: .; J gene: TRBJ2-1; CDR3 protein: CASSQDSTYNEQFF
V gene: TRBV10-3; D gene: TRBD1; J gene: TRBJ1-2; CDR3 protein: CAIRNSGTGGYGQYGYTF
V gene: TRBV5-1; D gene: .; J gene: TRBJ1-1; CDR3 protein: CASSLTGFNVGPAEAFF
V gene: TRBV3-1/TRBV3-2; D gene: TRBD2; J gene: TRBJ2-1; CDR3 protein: CASNLAGGNDYNEQFF
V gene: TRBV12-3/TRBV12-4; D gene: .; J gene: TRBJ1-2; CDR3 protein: CASTPSGGAGYTF
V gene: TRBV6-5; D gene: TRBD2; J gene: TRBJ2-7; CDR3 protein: CASSAGGGTYEQYF
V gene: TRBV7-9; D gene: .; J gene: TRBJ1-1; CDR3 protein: CASSLRQNVNTEAFF
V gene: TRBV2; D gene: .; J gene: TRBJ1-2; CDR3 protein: CASKREDGYGYTF
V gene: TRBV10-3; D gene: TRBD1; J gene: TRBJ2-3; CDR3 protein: CAISGTGAHSTDTQYF
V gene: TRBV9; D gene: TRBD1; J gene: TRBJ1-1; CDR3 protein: CASSGHTGVLYTEAFF
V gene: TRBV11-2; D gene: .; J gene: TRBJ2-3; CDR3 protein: CASSLRVRATRGDTQYF
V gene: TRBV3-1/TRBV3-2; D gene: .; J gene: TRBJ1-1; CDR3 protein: CASSQGAMNTEAFF
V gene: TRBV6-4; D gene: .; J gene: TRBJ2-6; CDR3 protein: CASSGVGGPGANVLTF
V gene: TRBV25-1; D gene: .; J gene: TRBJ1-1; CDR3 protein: CAGTGGECTEAFF
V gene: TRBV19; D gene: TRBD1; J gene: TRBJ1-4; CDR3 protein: CASSATDRGSEKLFF
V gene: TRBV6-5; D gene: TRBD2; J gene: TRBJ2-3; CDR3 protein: CASSDQLADTDTQYF
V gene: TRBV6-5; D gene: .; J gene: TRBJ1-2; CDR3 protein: CASRLTDLAYGYTF
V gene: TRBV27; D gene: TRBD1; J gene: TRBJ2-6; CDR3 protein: CASSMTGTLLSGANVLTF